A single sample is the source of the 10 T cell receptor beta chains below, sequenced in a study of cytomegalovirus exposure and HLA in healthy donors. PCR was performed using 60 Vbeta and 13 Jbeta primers. Repertoires were generated with immunoSEQ multiplex PCR, while TCRdb's copy carries only in-frame clones and drops some. The table lists approximately 120,000 clones. The material sequenced was PBMCs. The origin of the receptors is a man aged 40-49 years in good health and CMV-seronegative.

The chain employs TRBV27 and TRBJ1-1, with D perhaps matching TRBD1 (6 bases). CDR1 MNHEY and CDR2 SMNVEV come from the germline V gene (reference sequence). CDR3 length: 13 amino acids. Deletions cut 6 bases from V and 5 bases from J, with 13 bases between. The CDR3 loop reads CASRGTGFTEAFF. The CDR3 coding sequence is TGTGCCAGCAGGGGAACAGGGTTTACTGAAGCTTTCTTT.

V gene TRBV10-3 combines with J gene TRBJ2-6, with D maybe TRBD1 (5 bases). This CDR3 comprises 14 residues. CDR1 and CDR2 (germline): ENHRY, SYGVKD. Trimming shortened V by 8 bases and J by 2 bases, and 10 bases separated the two germline ends. The CDR3, as DNA: TGTGCCATCGGCAGGGAACCTGGGGCCAACGTCCTGACTTTC. Its protein is CAIGREPGANVLTF.

The genes are TRBV29-1 and TRBJ1-2, with D unclear. From germline, CDR1 is SQVTM and CDR2 ANQGSEA. This CDR3 spans 14 amino acids. The V end lost 2 bases, the J end lost 1 base, and 11 bases lay between the germline ends. CDR3 coding DNA: TGCAGCGTTGAAATTGGGCAGCTTAACTATGGCTACACCTTC. Translated: CSVEIGQLNYGYTF.

V usage is TRBV7-3 and J usage is TRBJ2-7, with no clear D. Germline V gene data show CDR1 as SGHTA and CDR2 as FQGTGA. This CDR3 region has 15 residues. Trimming stripped 2 bases from V and 4 bases from J, with 15 bases between. CDR3 in DNA: TGTGCCAGCAGCTTAGTATCTACAGACGGATACGAGCAGTACTTC. This codes for CASSLVSTDGYEQYF.

The genes are TRBV13 and TRBJ2-7; TRBD1 matches 10 bases. V trimming: 2 bases; J trimming: 4 bases; junction bases outside the gene matches: 5. The CDR3 is 15 residues long. In germline, CDR1 is PRHDT, CDR2 FYEKMQ (reference sequence). CDR3 protein: CASSLSGTGDYEQYF. CDR3 nucleotide sequence: TGTGCCAGCAGCTTATCCGGGACAGGGGATTACGAGCAGTACTTC.

This chain joins TRBV4-2 and TRBJ2-3; weak D call: TRBD2 (6 bases). The germline V and J ends were trimmed by 0 bases and 5 bases, with 12 bases remaining between them. Per germline, CDR1 LGHNA and CDR2 YNFKEQ. The CDR3 covers 15 residues. The CDR3 DNA follows: TGTGCCAGCAGCCAAGATTTGCGGGACGAAGATACGCAGTATTTT. Amino acid sequence: CASSQDLRDEDTQYF.

V usage is TRBV30 and J usage is TRBJ1-4; 7 bases fit TRBD1. V was pared by 3 bases and J by 7 bases, with 5 bases of the junction left unmatched. Looked up from germline, CDR1 is GTSNPN and CDR2 is SVGIG (reference sequence). The CDR3 is 13 residues long. CDR3 sequence: CAWRQDRAEKLFF. For the CDR3, the DNA is TGTGCCTGGAGACAAGACAGGGCTGAAAAACTGTTTTTT.

The chain is built from TRBV5-1 and TRBJ2-1, with TRBD2 matching over 9 bases. Germline V lookup: CDR1 SGHRS, CDR2 YFSETQ. This CDR3 is 15 amino acids long. Trimming took 0 bases from V and 2 from J; bases not matched to a gene: 0. The CDR3 DNA is TGCGCCAGCAGCTTGGCTAGCGGGGCCTACAATGAGCAGTTCTTC. Translated, it gives CASSLASGAYNEQFF.

The chain is built from TRBV29-1 and TRBJ2-2; D might be TRBD2 (6 bases). CDR3 length equals 14 residues. Germline V gene lookup returns CDR1 SQVTM and CDR2 ANQGSEA. V lost 5 bases to trimming and J lost 1 base, with 11 bases between them. CDR3 nucleotides: TGCAGCGTTTCGGGGGAAAGGAACACCGGGGAGCTGTTTTTT. It codes for CSVSGERNTGELFF.

V is TRBV19 and J is TRBJ1-5; D ambiguous. Trimming took off 5 bases at V and 7 bases at J, with 12 bases between the two ends. Looked up from germline, CDR1 is LNHDA and CDR2 is SQIVND (reference sequence). The CDR3 runs 13 residues. The DNA of the CDR3 is TGTGCCAGTAGTTCAAGAATGAGACAGCCCCAGCATTTT. This gives the protein CASSSRMRQPQHF.